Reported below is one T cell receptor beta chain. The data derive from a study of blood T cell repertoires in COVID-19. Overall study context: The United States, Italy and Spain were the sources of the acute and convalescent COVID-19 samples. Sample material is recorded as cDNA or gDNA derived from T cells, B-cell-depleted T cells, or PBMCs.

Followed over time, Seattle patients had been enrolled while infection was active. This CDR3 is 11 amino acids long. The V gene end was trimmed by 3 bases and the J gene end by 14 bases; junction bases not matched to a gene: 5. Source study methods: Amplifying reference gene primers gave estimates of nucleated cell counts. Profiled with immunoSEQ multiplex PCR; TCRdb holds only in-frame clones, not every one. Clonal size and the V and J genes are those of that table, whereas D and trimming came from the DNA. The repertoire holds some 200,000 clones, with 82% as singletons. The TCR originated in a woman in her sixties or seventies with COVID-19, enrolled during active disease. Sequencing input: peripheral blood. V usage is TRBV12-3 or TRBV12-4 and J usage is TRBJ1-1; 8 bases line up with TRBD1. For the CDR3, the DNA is TGTGCCAGCAGTTTGACAGGGGCTGCCTTCTTT. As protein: CASSLTGAAFF.